This T cell receptor beta chain comes out of a study of cytomegalovirus exposure and HLA in healthy donors. Study-level findings and limits: Three chains linked to CMV were shown in vitro to be specific for CMV antigens. Rare sequences made up most TCRs, while some public TCRs were found in many donors.

Clones were read by immunoSEQ multiplex PCR, and TCRdb kept only the in-frame ones, dropping some. The sample records 200,000 or so clones, approximately 90% being singletons. The CDR3 has 15 residues. Trimming cost V 1 base and J 6 bases, with 14 bases left between them. The germline V gene has CDR1 SGHRS and CDR2 YFSETQ. Note on this clone: Its antigen is currently unknown.

The sample was PBMCs. This clonotype originated in a woman between 18 and 29 years old in good health and CMV-seronegative. The chain joins TRBV5-1 to TRBJ1-5, with D perhaps matching TRBD1 (5 bases). The CDR3, as DNA: TGCGCCAGCAGCTTGACGGGTGGGGCAGTTCAGCCCCAGCATTTT. The encoded protein is CASSLTGGAVQPQHF.